These T cell receptor beta chains were read from a single sample in a study of blood T cell repertoires in COVID-19. This table comes from immunoSEQ multiplex PCR, and its TCRdb copy is limited to in-frame clones, with some not included. Of some 83,000 clones in the sample, roughly four fifths are singletons; the top ten hold 21%. The sample consisted of peripheral blood. All receptors come from a human donor in a cohort sampled during active COVID-19. CDR3s include the opening cysteine and the closing phenylalanine or tryptophan. The order of the fields is D gene, V gene, CDR3 length, clone size, J gene, CDR3 DNA, CDR3 protein. D genes are given only for firm matches. Size is stated for part of the rows, as once, few or many counts, or as a class when the clone is expanded.

TRBD1	TRBV2	16	.	TRBJ2-1	TGTGCCAGCAGAACTGCGGGACAGGGCTCCTACAATGAGCAGTTCTTC	CASRTAGQGSYNEQFF
.	TRBV2	12	.	TRBJ1-2	TGTGCCAGCAGCAGGGACACATATGGCTACACCTTC	CASSRDTYGYTF
TRBD2	TRBV29-1	14	.	TRBJ2-7	TGCAGCGTTCTTGGTAGCGGGGGGGCGGGCGAGCAGTACTTC	CSVLGSGGAGEQYF
.	TRBV5-6	17	.	TRBJ1-2	TGTGCCAGCAGCCCTCGGAGGGGATACGCGGGAGACTATGGCTACACCTTC	CASSPRRGYAGDYGYTF
TRBD1	TRBV5-5	14	once	TRBJ1-6	TGTGCCAGCAGCCAACGACAGGGAAATTCACCCCTCCACTTT	CASSQRQGNSPLHF
.	TRBV28	12	once	TRBJ2-7	TGTGCCAGCAGGTCAAACTCCTACGAGCAGTACTTC	CASRSNSYEQYF
TRBD2	TRBV7-7	15	.	TRBJ2-1	TGTGCTAGCAGCTTAAATAGTGGCGGGGGTAATGAGCAGTTCTTC	CASSLNSGGGNEQFF
.	TRBV5-1	13	.	TRBJ2-1	TGCGCCAGCAGCTGGACTCGCGGGAATGAGCAGTTCTTC	CASSWTRGNEQFF
TRBD1	TRBV28	14	.	TRBJ1-6	TGTGCCAGCAGCAAGGGACAGGGTGGCTCACCCCTCCACTTT	CASSKGQGGSPLHF
.	TRBV2	15	.	TRBJ1-5	TGTGCCAGCAGTGATGGGCAATATAGCAATCAGCCCCAGCATTTT	CASSDGQYSNQPQHF
.	TRBV6-6	15	.	TRBJ2-2	TGTGCCAGCAGTCTGGACTTCGCGAACACCGGGGAGCTGTTTTTT	CASSLDFANTGELFF
TRBD2	TRBV18	15	few	TRBJ2-7	TGTGCCAGCTCACCCAGCGGGGGGGCAACCTACGAGCAGTACTTC	CASSPSGGATYEQYF
.	TRBV7-2	18	.	TRBJ2-2	TGTGCCAGCAGCTTAGGAAGTCGGGGGGCGGTAAACACCGGGGAGCTGTTTTTT	CASSLGSRGAVNTGELFF
TRBD2	TRBV28	13	.	TRBJ2-3	TGTGCCAGCAGTTCGCCGGGGGGAGATACGCAGTATTTT	CASSSPGGDTQYF
TRBD1	TRBV6-1	14	few	TRBJ1-2	TGTGCCAGCAGTGAATGGACAGGGACCTATGGCTACACCTTC	CASSEWTGTYGYTF
.	TRBV6-5	14	once	TRBJ1-2	TGTGCCAGCATGAGACCGGGATCACAATATGGCTACACCTTC	CASMRPGSQYGYTF
.	TRBV2	14	.	TRBJ2-5	TGTGCCAGCAGTGAGGTACACATCCAAGAGACCCAGTACTTC	CASSEVHIQETQYF
TRBD1	TRBV2	13	.	TRBJ2-2	TGTGCTACACAGGGGGCGCGGACCGGGGAGCTGTTTTTT	CATQGARTGELFF
.	TRBV24-1	13	.	TRBJ2-7	TGTGCCACCAGTGACACGGGGATCTACGAGCAGTACTTC	CATSDTGIYEQYF
TRBD1	TRBV4-1	15	.	TRBJ1-4	TGCGCCAGCAGCCAACGGACAGGGGTTTATGAAAAACTGTTTTTT	CASSQRTGVYEKLFF
.	TRBV11-2	16	.	TRBJ1-4	TGTGCCAGCAGCTTAGCCCGTTTAGCGGCTAATGAAAAACTGTTTTTT	CASSLARLAANEKLFF
TRBD1	TRBV28	13	.	TRBJ1-2	TGTGCCAGCAGTCGCAGGGGGATCGATGGCTACACCTTC	CASSRRGIDGYTF
TRBD1	TRBV6-6	16	.	TRBJ1-4	TGTGCCAGCAGGGACCCCGGGGGACAGGGAGGCGAAAAACTGTTTTTT	CASRDPGGQGGEKLFF
.	TRBV6-6	13	.	TRBJ2-7	TGTGCCAGCAGTTACGCTACAGGGTTGGAACAGTACTTC	CASSYATGLEQYF
TRBD1	TRBV11-2	17	.	TRBJ2-1	TGTGCCAGCAGCTTAGGCCGGCAGGGGGTTTCCTACAATGAGCAGTTCTTC	CASSLGRQGVSYNEQFF
TRBD1	TRBV27	16	few	TRBJ1-6	TGTGCCAGCAGTCCGCTGGACAGGGGGCGTCGATCACCCCTCCACTTT	CASSPLDRGRRSPLHF
.	TRBV27	15	.	TRBJ2-3	TGTGCCAGCAGTTTCTCTGTACAGCGCACAGATACGCAGTATTTT	CASSFSVQRTDTQYF
.	TRBV10-2	15	.	TRBJ2-3	TGCGCCAGCGGACCTTGGGCGGGTTCCACAGATACGCAGTATTTT	CASGPWAGSTDTQYF
.	TRBV9	16	.	TRBJ2-3	TGTGCCAGCAGCCCTGCTACTAGCTCTAGCACAGATACGCAGTATTTT	CASSPATSSSTDTQYF
.	TRBV6-4	15	.	TRBJ1-2	TGTGCCAGCAGTGAAGGCGCAGGTTCTAACTATGGCTACACCTTC	CASSEGAGSNYGYTF
TRBD1	TRBV7-6	14	.	TRBJ2-3	TGTGCCAGCAGCACCCGGACAGGGACAGATACGCAGTATTTT	CASSTRTGTDTQYF
TRBD2	TRBV30	15	.	TRBJ2-1	TGTGCCTGGAGGCGCCTAGCGGGGGGGAAGAATGAGCAGTTCTTC	CAWRRLAGGKNEQFF
.	TRBV7-6	14	.	TRBJ2-1	TGTGCCAGCAGCCCAGCGGCCATCTACAATGAGCAGTTCTTC	CASSPAAIYNEQFF
TRBD1	TRBV19	16	.	TRBJ1-5	TGTGCCAGTAGTAAAACAGGGGAAGGTCTCCCTCAGCCCCAGCATTTT	CASSKTGEGLPQPQHF
TRBD1	TRBV15	16	.	TRBJ2-4	TGTGCCACCAGCATCCGGACAGGGAGTATCAGAAACATTCAGTACTTC	CATSIRTGSIRNIQYF
.	TRBV7-9	15	.	TRBJ1-2	TGTGCCAGCAGCTTTGACAGCCGCTACGACTATGGCTACACCTTC	CASSFDSRYDYGYTF
.	TRBV28	11	.	TRBJ1-1	TGTGCCAGCACACAGAACACTGAAGCTTTCTTT	CASTQNTEAFF
.	TRBV3-1/TRBV3-2	13	few	TRBJ1-5	TGTGCCAGCAGCCAAGACCGGAATCAGCCCCAGCATTTT	CASSQDRNQPQHF
.	TRBV6-1	15	.	TRBJ1-1	TGTGCCAGCAGTGAACAGAGCGGGGTGAACACTGAAGCTTTCTTT	CASSEQSGVNTEAFF
.	TRBV4-1	17	.	TRBJ2-3	TGCGCCAGCGGGGTTCTTAGAGGCGGGACTAGCACAGATACGCAGTATTTT	CASGVLRGGTSTDTQYF
TRBD1	TRBV9	16	.	TRBJ1-1	TGTGCCAGCAGCCCAAACCTGGGCAGGGGGCCCCCTGAAGCTTTCTTT	CASSPNLGRGPPEAFF
TRBD2	TRBV20-1	11	.	TRBJ2-7	TGCAGTGTTCTAGCGGACTACGAGCAGTACTTC	CSVLADYEQYF
TRBD1	TRBV28	16	.	TRBJ1-1	TGTGCCAGCAGCCTAACCCCCACGACAGGGAGGACTGAAGCTTTCTTT	CASSLTPTTGRTEAFF
.	TRBV5-1	13	.	TRBJ1-1	TGCGCCAGCATGAGACAGGCCAACACTGAAGCTTTCTTT	CASMRQANTEAFF
TRBD1	TRBV19	17	.	TRBJ1-5	TGTGCCAGTAGACTGACAGGGACGGGATTGAGCAATCAGCCCCAGCATTTT	CASRLTGTGLSNQPQHF
.	TRBV5-1	15	few	TRBJ2-3	TGCGCCAGCAGCTTGGACCCTAGCCCCACAGATACGCAGTATTTT	CASSLDPSPTDTQYF
.	TRBV14	15	once	TRBJ1-2	TGTGCCAGCAGCCAAGTCCGGACACCTATAGGGGGCTACACCTTC	CASSQVRTPIGGYTF
.	TRBV7-2	12	.	TRBJ2-3	TGTGCCAGCAGCCGGGACACAGATACGCAGTATTTT	CASSRDTDTQYF
.	TRBV11-2	17	.	TRBJ1-6	TGTGCCAGCAGCTTAGTCGTCGGGGGGGGTCATAATTCACCCCTCCACTTT	CASSLVVGGGHNSPLHF
.	TRBV24-1	15	.	TRBJ1-6	TGTGCCACCAGTGATAAGACAGAGCATAATTCACCCCTCCACTTT	CATSDKTEHNSPLHF
.	TRBV6-5	15	.	TRBJ1-1	TGTGCCAGCAGTTACGCGGGGGGCTCTGACACTGAAGCTTTCTTT	CASSYAGGSDTEAFF
.	TRBV28	13	.	TRBJ1-4	TGTGCCAGCAGTCAATGGAAGGGGGAAAAACTGTTTTTT	CASSQWKGEKLFF
.	TRBV4-2	16	.	TRBJ1-6	TGTGCCAGCAGCCAAGAAATTGGGGCTAGGAATTCACCCCTCCACTTT	CASSQEIGARNSPLHF
.	TRBV4-2	14	.	TRBJ1-5	TGTGCCAGCAGCCAAGGAGGCTTCAATCAGCCCCAGCATTTT	CASSQGGFNQPQHF
.	TRBV12-3/TRBV12-4	13	.	TRBJ1-2	TGTGCCAGCAGTTTAAGCCTCATCTATGGCTACACCTTC	CASSLSLIYGYTF